This is a list of T cell receptor beta chains from one sample in a study of CD4 T cells in relation to SARS-CoV-2 and coronaviruses. Assay: immunoSEQ multiplex PCR; the TCRdb copy retains only in-frame clones and omits some. Counted here are about 59,000 clones, 86% occurring once; the ten biggest clones make up about 1.4%. The material sequenced was memory CD4+ T cells from PBMCs. All receptors come from a human donor in good health. The CDR3 runs from the conserved cysteine through the conserved F or W. A D gene is named only where the DNA matches it firmly. Size tells how often a clone was seen (once, few, many) or the class of an expanded clone, and some rows leave it out.

TRBJ1-2,-,TRBV23-1,-,TGCGCCAGCAGTCCAGGGCGCGGCTACACCTTC,CASSPGRGYTF
TRBJ2-3,-,TRBV5-4,-,TGTGCCAGCAGCTCGCCCGGACAGCCCGGCGGGTATTTT,CASSSPGQPGGYF
TRBJ1-1,-,TRBV7-3,TRBD1,TGTGCCAGCAGATTAACAGGGGGGGTTAACACTGAAGCTTTCTTT,CASRLTGGVNTEAFF
TRBJ1-6,once,TRBV6-6,TRBD1,TGTGCCAGCAGTTACTCTAGGACAGGGAATTCACCCCTCCACTTT,CASSYSRTGNSPLHF
TRBJ1-2,-,TRBV27,-,TGTGCCAGCAGTTCCCAGGGTCACTATGGCTACACCTTC,CASSSQGHYGYTF
TRBJ1-5,-,TRBV5-1,-,TGCGCCAGCAGCCTCGGACGGACGCCAAATCAGCCCCAGCATTTT,CASSLGRTPNQPQHF
TRBJ2-3,-,TRBV19,-,TGTGCCAGTAGTGGGACTGGGGATACGCAGTATTTT,CASSGTGDTQYF
TRBJ2-1,once,TRBV24-1,TRBD2,TGTGCCACCAGTGACGGGGTAGCGGGAGTCCCAGCGCAGTTCTTC,CATSDGVAGVPAQFF
TRBJ2-6,-,TRBV27,-,TGTGCCAGCAGGCAGGGTTCCACGCTTGGGGCCAACGTCCTGACTTTC,CASRQGSTLGANVLTF
TRBJ1-1,-,TRBV6-5,-,TGTGCCAGCAGCCCCTTGCTTCCCGGGGGCACTGAAGCTTTCTTT,CASSPLLPGGTEAFF
TRBJ1-3,-,TRBV19,-,TGTGCCAGTAGTATAAGAACGGACCGCTCTGGAAACACCATATATTTT,CASSIRTDRSGNTIYF
TRBJ1-2,-,TRBV28,TRBD1,TGTGCCAGCAGTATCTCATACTTACAGGGGCACTATGGCTACACCTTC,CASSISYLQGHYGYTF
TRBJ2-6,-,TRBV5-1,TRBD1,TGCGCCAGCAGCTGGGACAGGCCCGCCTCTGGGGCCAACGTCCTGACTTTC,CASSWDRPASGANVLTF
TRBJ1-1,few,TRBV11-1,-,TGTGCCAGCAGCTTAAGAAGGACTGAAGCTTTCTTT,CASSLRRTEAFF
TRBJ2-5,-,TRBV5-1,TRBD2,TGCGCCAGCAGCTTGGCCTCCTGGACTAGCGGGAAAGAGACCCAGTACTTC,CASSLASWTSGKETQYF
TRBJ1-5,-,TRBV6-4,-,TGTGCCAGCAGCCCCGACAGGAATCAGCCCCAGCATTTT,CASSPDRNQPQHF
TRBJ2-3,-,TRBV3-1/TRBV3-2,-,TGTGCCAGCAGTTACGGGTCCCGTATCACAGATACGCAGTATTTT,CASSYGSRITDTQYF
TRBJ2-1,-,TRBV5-1,TRBD2,TGCGCCAGCAGCCCCCGGCTAGCGGGTAGGCATGAGCAGTTCTTC,CASSPRLAGRHEQFF
TRBJ2-6,-,TRBV19,-,TGTGCCAGTAGCGTCTGGGCTGGGGCCAACGTCCTGACTTTC,CASSVWAGANVLTF
TRBJ2-1,-,TRBV5-4,TRBD2,TGTGCCAGCAGCTTGGGACTACTAGCGGGAGTAGGAAATGAGCAGTTCTTC,CASSLGLLAGVGNEQFF
TRBJ2-7,-,TRBV14,TRBD2,TGTGCCAGCAGGTCATCTAGCGGGGACTCCTACGAGCAGTACTTC,CASRSSSGDSYEQYF
TRBJ2-5,-,TRBV7-2,-,TGTGCCAGCGGTTCCTTTCGAGAGACCCAGTACTTC,CASGSFRETQYF
TRBJ1-3,-,TRBV7-2,TRBD1,TGTGCCAGCAGCTCGGGACAGGGGAACACCATATATTTT,CASSSGQGNTIYF
TRBJ2-1,-,TRBV6-5,-,TGTGCCAGCAGGAGTGGGTCCTTTGCCTACAATGAGCAGTTCTTC,CASRSGSFAYNEQFF
TRBJ2-5,-,TRBV19,TRBD2,TGTGCCAGTAGGAGCATAGCGGGAGGAGGGGAGACCCAGTACTTC,CASRSIAGGGETQYF
TRBJ2-7,-,TRBV3-1/TRBV3-2,TRBD1,TGTGCCAGCAGCCAAGGGGGCGGTCTGGGGACAGGTACGCGCGAGCAGTACTTC,CASSQGGGLGTGTREQYF
TRBJ1-5,-,TRBV5-8,-,TGTGCCAGCAGACCGGTAGTCAGCCTAGGGCCCCAGCATTTT,CASRPVVSLGPQHF
TRBJ2-3,-,TRBV5-1,TRBD2,TGCGCCAGCAGCTTTGCGGGGGGCACAGATACGCAGTATTTT,CASSFAGGTDTQYF
TRBJ2-7,-,TRBV28,-,TGTGCCAGCATCCCAGGGAGCTCCTACGAGCAGTACTTC,CASIPGSSYEQYF
TRBJ1-2,-,TRBV28,-,TGTGCCAGCAGTGGGGGCTTGGAAGGCTACACCTTC,CASSGGLEGYTF
TRBJ2-1,-,TRBV30,-,TGTGCCTGGAGTGGTGAGCGGCTCTACTACAATGAGCAGTTCTTC,CAWSGERLYYNEQFF
TRBJ1-5,-,TRBV24-1,TRBD1,TGTGCCACCAGTGACCCTACAGGGGGCAATCAGCCCCAGCATTTT,CATSDPTGGNQPQHF
TRBJ1-5,-,TRBV27,-,TGTGCCAGCAGGGGCAGGGGAGGCAATCAGCCCCAGCATTTT,CASRGRGGNQPQHF
TRBJ2-7,-,TRBV28,TRBD1,TGTGCCAGCAGAGGGGACAGGGGGCGCCCCTACGAGCAGTACTTC,CASRGDRGRPYEQYF
TRBJ1-2,-,TRBV21-1,-,TGTGCCAGCAGCACGACAGGGAACAAATGGTATGGCTACACCTTC,CASSTTGNKWYGYTF
TRBJ2-7,-,TRBV5-1,-,TGCGCCAGCAGCTTGGCTGCAGGGGGAGGCTACGAGCAGTACTTC,CASSLAAGGGYEQYF
TRBJ2-2,-,TRBV5-6,-,TGTGCCAGCAGCTTGGGCGGCCGTACGATGAACACCGGGGAGCTGTTTTTT,CASSLGGRTMNTGELFF
TRBJ1-5,-,TRBV24-1,TRBD1,TGTGCCACCAGTGACCCACGGGACAGCTATAGCAATCAGCCCCAGCATTTT,CATSDPRDSYSNQPQHF
TRBJ2-7,-,TRBV24-1,TRBD1,TGTGCCACCAGTGAACCAGGACAGGGAGGCGAGCAGTACTTC,CATSEPGQGGEQYF
TRBJ1-1,few,TRBV10-3,-,TGTGCCATCAGTGTATCAGGGGAGAGGACTGAAGCTTTCTTT,CAISVSGERTEAFF
TRBJ2-7,-,TRBV3-1/TRBV3-2,-,TGTGCCAGCAGCCAAGGGTTCGGGTCCCATGGGGACGAGCAGTACTTC,CASSQGFGSHGDEQYF
TRBJ2-7,-,TRBV28,TRBD2,TGTGCCAGCAGTGCCAATAGACTAGCGGGAGTGAAATTCGAGCAGTACTTC,CASSANRLAGVKFEQYF
TRBJ2-2,-,TRBV2,TRBD2,TGTGCCAGCATGGGTCGGGGGGTCACCGGGGAGCTGTTTTTT,CASMGRGVTGELFF
TRBJ1-1,-,TRBV28,-,TGTGCCAGCAGTTTAAGTGGGCGGATAAACACTGAAGCTTTCTTT,CASSLSGRINTEAFF
TRBJ1-2,-,TRBV11-2,-,TGTGCCAGCAGCTTAGGCGCCGGCTACACCTTC,CASSLGAGYTF
TRBJ2-7,-,TRBV6-5,-,TGTGCCAGCACCCCCCCCCGGGGCACCTACGAGCAGTACTTC,CASTPPRGTYEQYF
TRBJ2-5,-,TRBV24-1,TRBD1,TGTGCCACCAGTGATCAATACGCCGGGACAGGGGGAGAGACCCAGTACTTC,CATSDQYAGTGGETQYF
TRBJ2-7,once,TRBV27,TRBD2,TGTGCCAGCAGTTTAACTAGCGGGAGACCCCACGAGCAGTACTTC,CASSLTSGRPHEQYF
TRBJ2-5,-,TRBV20-1,-,TGCAGTGCTAGTGGGGAGCCCCAAGAGACCCAGTACTTC,CSASGEPQETQYF
TRBJ2-7,-,TRBV4-2,-,TGTGCCAGCAGCCAACGCCAGGACTATTCCTCCTACGAGCAGTACTTC,CASSQRQDYSSYEQYF
TRBJ2-1,-,TRBV7-9,TRBD2,TGTGCCAGCAGCTCCAGCGGGAGAGGCGACAATGAGCAGTTCTTC,CASSSSGRGDNEQFF
TRBJ1-2,-,TRBV5-5,-,TGTGCCAGCAGCGCCGGGGCGGACAGCTATGGCTACACCTTC,CASSAGADSYGYTF
TRBJ1-5,-,TRBV5-1,TRBD1,TGCGCCAGCCGACAGGGCTGGGGGAGCAATCAGCCCCAGCATTTT,CASRQGWGSNQPQHF
TRBJ2-7,-,TRBV24-1,TRBD1,TGTGCCACCAGTGATTTCCAAGGGACAGGGTCCTACGAGCAGTACTTC,CATSDFQGTGSYEQYF
TRBJ1-1,-,TRBV28,-,TGTGCCAGCAGTGCCCTCGTGGGCACTGAAGCTTTCTTT,CASSALVGTEAFF
TRBJ2-2,few,TRBV14,-,TGTGCCAGCAGCCAACATCTTTCAATTACCGGGGAGCTGTTTTTT,CASSQHLSITGELFF
TRBJ2-7,-,TRBV30,TRBD2,TGTGCCTGGAGTGTGTTAGCGGGAGTCCGCGAGCAGTACTTC,CAWSVLAGVREQYF
TRBJ2-3,-,TRBV28,-,TGTGCCAGCAGTCCCCCCCTAGGGAGCACAGATACGCAGTATTTT,CASSPPLGSTDTQYF
TRBJ2-3,-,TRBV7-8,TRBD2,TGTGCCAGCAGCTTAGTTACTAGCGGTCCCACAGATACGCAGTATTTT,CASSLVTSGPTDTQYF